One and the same sample provided the 28 T cell receptor beta chains below, sequenced in a study of cytomegalovirus exposure and HLA in healthy donors. The study ran its PCR with 60 Vbeta and 13 Jbeta primers. The assay was immunoSEQ multiplex PCR, and TCRdb's table has in-frame clones only and misses some. Its table lists around 34,000 clones. Sequenced input: PBMCs. These receptors originate from a woman between 35 and 50 years old in good health and CMV-seropositive.

V is TRBV6-4 and J is TRBJ2-3; no firm D call. Germline V lookup: CDR1 MRHNA, CDR2 SNTAGT. The CDR3 loop spans 14 amino acids. Between the trimmed V and J ends, which lost 0 bases and 6 bases, there was a span of 10 bases. The CDR3 region has the DNA TGTGCCAGCAGTGACTCCCTAGTCGGCGATACGCAGTATTTT. Its protein is CASSDSLVGDTQYF.

V gene TRBV19 combines with J gene TRBJ1-1, with D possibly matching TRBD1 (6 bases). The CDR3 sequence is 14 residues long. Between the trimmed V and J ends, which lost 7 bases and 8 bases, there was a span of 20 bases. Germline-derived CDR1 and CDR2 are LNHDA and SQIVND (reference sequence). The CDR3 reads CASTLGTPLSEAFF. CDR3 in DNA: TGTGCCAGTACCCTAGGGACACCGTTATCGGAAGCTTTCTTT. Using reference TRBV19 and TRBJ1-1 for the parts outside the CDR3, the full variable domain is DGGITQSPKYLFRKEGQNVTLSCEQNLNHDAMYWYRQDPGQGLRLIYYSQIVNDFQKGDIAEGYSVSREKKESFPLTVTSAQKNPTAFYLCASTLGTPLSEAFFGQGTRLTVV.

This chain joins TRBV28 and TRBJ1-1; D perhaps matches TRBD1 (6 bases). The V gene's germline CDR1 is MDHEN and CDR2 SYDVKM. The V end was cut by 6 bases, the J end by 6 bases, with 20 bases between. This CDR3 spans 15 amino acids. CDR3 residues: CASSPSEGRGAEAFF. CDR3 nucleotides: TGTGCCAGCAGCCCCTCGGAGGGGAGGGGGGCTGAAGCTTTCTTT. The full variable domain, in which reference TRBV28 and TRBJ1-1 provide the parts outside the CDR3, is DVKVTQSSRYLVKRTGEKVFLECVQDMDHENMFWYRQDPGLGLRLIYFSYDVKMKEKGDIPEGYSVSREKKERFSLILESASTNQTSMYLCASSPSEGRGAEAFFGQGTRLTVV.

V is TRBV14 and J is TRBJ2-2; D is uncertain. The CDR3 covers 14 residues. V was shortened by 1 base and J by 3 bases, with 6 bases between the two germline ends. Germline V lookup: CDR1 SGHDN, CDR2 FVKESK. In nucleotides, the CDR3 is TGTGCCAGCAGCCAAGTGGCGGACACCGGGGAGCTGTTTTTT. Residues: CASSQVADTGELFF.

The rearrangement uses TRBV23-1 and TRBJ2-3; 7 bases are shared with TRBD1. TRBV23-1 is given ORF status, its function remaining uncertain. V lost 6 bases to trimming and J lost 2 bases; unmatched junction nucleotides: 8. The CDR3 covers 15 residues. The CDR3 protein is CASSPGTESTDTQYF. In nucleotides, the CDR3 is TGCGCCAGCAGCCCCGGGACAGAATCCACAGATACGCAGTATTTT.

The genes are TRBV5-1 and TRBJ2-5, with D maybe TRBD2 (5 bases). Germline assignment: CDR1 SGHRS and CDR2 YFSETQ. Trimming stripped 4 bases from V and 5 bases from J, with 12 bases between. The length of the CDR3 is 13 residues. CDR3: CASSLVPGETQYF. DNA of the CDR3: TGCGCCAGCAGCCTTGTGCCGGGGGAGACCCAGTACTTC.

The rearrangement links TRBV18 to TRBJ2-2; no firm D call. Deletions cut 3 bases from V and 5 bases from J, with 4 bases between. CDR3 length equals 12 residues. CDR1 is KGHSH and CDR2 is LQKENI in the germline V gene. The CDR3 bases are TGTGCCAGCTCACCTTTAACCGGGGAGCTGTTTTTT. It specifies CASSPLTGELFF.

The chain joins TRBV14 to TRBJ2-6; TRBD1 matches at 7 bases. The V gene end was trimmed by 4 bases and the J gene end by 12 bases; junction bases not matched to a gene: 3. The length of the CDR3 is 12 residues. From germline, CDR1 is SGHDN and CDR2 FVKESK. Here the CDR3 reads CASSRGGTVLTF. The CDR3 DNA sequence: TGTGCCAGCAGCCGAGGGGGCACCGTCCTGACTTTC.

The rearrangement uses TRBV19 and TRBJ2-7, with 9 positions matching TRBD1. The CDR3 length is 17 residues. Unmatched junction bases numbered 17, after V lost 6 bases and J lost 5 bases. CDR1 LNHDA and CDR2 SQIVND come from the germline V gene (reference sequence). CDR3 sequence: CASSLTIQTGGGHEQYF. The CDR3 DNA is TGTGCCAGTAGCCTAACGATCCAGACAGGGGGAGGACACGAGCAGTACTTC.

This chain links TRBV5-5 with TRBJ2-3; TRBD2 is a possible D gene (7 bases). Germline V gene lookup returns CDR1 SGHKS and CDR2 YYEKEE (reference sequence). The CDR3 consists of 16 residues. Deletions cut 4 bases from V and 6 bases from J, with 21 bases between. The CDR3 sequence: CASSRSGDISWDTQYF. Here the CDR3 DNA reads TGTGCCAGCAGCCGAAGCGGGGACATTTCTTGGGATACGCAGTATTTT.

The chain carries TRBV28 and TRBJ2-7; possible D gene TRBD2, 5 bases. Germline lookup yields CDR1 MDHEN and CDR2 SYDVKM. V lost 3 bases to trimming and J lost 0 bases, with 9 bases between them. The length of the CDR3 is 14 residues. CDR3 sequence: CASSFRGDSYEQYF. CDR3 nucleotides: TGTGCCAGCAGTTTTCGGGGAGACTCCTACGAGCAGTACTTC.

This chain uses TRBV28 with TRBJ2-5; 9 bases line up with TRBD1. The CDR3 has 14 amino acids. V lost 6 bases and J lost 2; bases outside the gene matches: 4. Looked up from germline, CDR1 is MDHEN and CDR2 is SYDVKM. CDR3 bases: TGTGCCAGCAGCACACAGGGGGCTCAAGAGACCCAGTACTTC. Protein: CASSTQGAQETQYF.

The J gene is TRBJ1-5, the V gene TRBV6-1; D uncertain. Trimming removed 2 bases at V and 0 bases at J, with 14 bases between. Germline V gene data show CDR1 as MNHNS and CDR2 as SASEGT. This CDR3 contains 17 residues. This chain's CDR3 is CASSERINGYSNQPQHF. The CDR3 coding sequence is TGTGCCAGCAGTGAAAGAATTAACGGTTATAGCAATCAGCCCCAGCATTTT.

The chain carries TRBV7-6 and TRBJ2-2; 16 nucleotides line up with TRBD2. The CDR3 has 20 residues. Trimming removed 5 bases from V and 5 bases from J; junction bases left unmatched: 14. Germline CDR1 reads SGHVS; CDR2 reads FNYEAQ. The CDR3 sequence: CASSAIPGTSGRALTGELFF. For the CDR3, the DNA is TGTGCCAGCAGCGCCATTCCCGGGACTAGCGGGAGGGCCTTAACCGGGGAGCTGTTTTTT.

The gene calls are TRBV11-1 and TRBJ2-7; no clear D gene. CDR1 and CDR2 (germline): SGHAT, FQDESV (reference sequence). The CDR3 loop spans 14 amino acids. Trimming removed 4 bases at V and 0 bases at J, with 10 bases between. CDR3 nucleotides: TGTGCCAGCAGCTCCGAAGCCGTCTCCTACGAGCAGTACTTC. This codes for CASSSEAVSYEQYF. The full variable domain, its missing parts supplied by reference TRBV11-1 and TRBJ2-7, is EAEVAQSPRYKITEKSQAVAFWCDPISGHATLYWYRQILGQGPELLVQFQDESVVDDSQLPKDRFSAERLKGVDSTLKIQPAELGDSAMYLCASSSEAVSYEQYFGPGTRLTVT.

The chain combines TRBV9 with TRBJ1-3; 9 bases map to TRBD1. Germline CDR1 reads SGDLS; CDR2 reads YYNGEE. The CDR3 totals 16 residues. After removal of 4 bases from V and 4 bases from J, the junction contained 9 bases not matched to a gene. The CDR3 here is CASSPWTGVFGNTIYF. DNA for the CDR3: TGTGCCAGCAGCCCCTGGACAGGGGTCTTCGGAAACACCATATATTTT.

The chain combines TRBV7-3 with TRBJ2-7; 11 nucleotides agree with TRBD1. Germline lookup yields CDR1 SGHTA and CDR2 FQGTGA. V lost 5 bases and J lost 1; bases outside the gene matches: 10. This CDR3 comprises 17 residues. The chain's CDR3 is CASSIRSGDRGSYEQYF. In nucleotides, the CDR3 is TGTGCCAGCAGCATCCGCTCGGGGGACAGGGGGTCCTACGAGCAGTACTTC.

This chain links TRBV5-4 with TRBJ2-2, with a weak D call TRBD2 (6 bases). V dropped 4 bases and J dropped 5 bases, with 9 bases sitting between them. This CDR3 is 13 amino acids long. The germline V gene has CDR1 SGHNT and CDR2 YYREEE (reference sequence). CDR3 region: CASSRDSTGELFF. DNA of the CDR3: TGTGCCAGCAGCCGGGACTCGACCGGGGAGCTGTTTTTT.

The rearrangement uses TRBV7-8 and TRBJ1-2; no firm D call. The germline V gene has CDR1 SGHVS and CDR2 FQNEAQ. V gave up 1 base and J gave up 8 bases, with 17 bases separating them. This CDR3 is 15 amino acids long. The CDR3 coding sequence is TGTGCCAGCAGCTTAGATCGTCTTGGAAGGGAGGGCTACACCTTC. This sequence encodes CASSLDRLGREGYTF.

Turning to this clone: The sample contains more than one DNA sequence encoding this CDR3. V gene TRBV7-9 combines with J gene TRBJ2-7; D unclear. Germline V gene sequence: CDR1 SEHNR, CDR2 FQNEAQ (reference sequence). The CDR3 is made up of 12 amino acids. The germline V and J ends were trimmed by 1 base and 6 bases, with 7 bases remaining between them. CDR3 sequence reads: CASSLDPGEQYF. The CDR3 coding sequence is TGTGCCAGCAGCTTAGATCCGGGCGAGCAGTACTTC.

This chain links TRBV11-2 with TRBJ2-5; D is uncertain. Judging by the DNA end, TRBJ2-7 fits better; the J call may be wrong. CDR1 is SGHAT, CDR2 FQNNGV, per germline. The CDR3 runs 14 residues. The CDR3 DNA follows: TGTGCCAGCAGCCCTGACCTAGTCAGCTACGAGCAGTACTTC. Protein sequence: CASSPDLVSYEQYF.

The chain recombines TRBV30 with TRBJ2-7; 11 bases are a match to TRBD1. The V gene's germline CDR1 is GTSNPN and CDR2 SVGIG (reference sequence). There are 14 residues in the CDR3. The V gene end was trimmed by 3 bases and the J gene end by 7 bases; junction bases not matched to a gene: 8. CDR3 nucleotides: TGTGCCTGGAGCGCTGGGACAGGGGGGGGAGAGCAGTACTTC. Its translation is CAWSAGTGGGEQYF.

This sequence joins TRBV19 and TRBJ2-2; maybe TRBD1 (8 bases). V dropped 11 bases and J dropped 1 base, with 17 bases sitting between them. The CDR3 loop spans 15 amino acids. The germline gives CDR1 LNHDA, CDR2 SQIVND (reference sequence). In nucleotides, the CDR3 is TGTGCCTCGCAACAGGGGGGGTGGAACACCGGGGAGCTGTTTTTT. It encodes CASQQGGWNTGELFF.

The chain links TRBV4-2 to TRBJ1-2; D is uncertain. The CDR3 extends over 11 amino acids. V dropped 1 base and J dropped 10 bases, with 7 bases sitting between them. The germline gives CDR1 LGHNA, CDR2 YNFKEQ. CDR3 amino acids: CASSQAPTYTF. CDR3 bases: TGTGCCAGCAGCCAAGCCCCTACCTACACCTTC.

This chain uses TRBV14 with TRBJ2-5, with D hard to call. CDR1 and CDR2 (germline): SGHDN, FVKESK. Deletions cut 1 base from V and 5 bases from J, with 5 bases between. The CDR3 contains 12 residues. Written as DNA, the CDR3 is TGTGCCAGCAGCCAAGTTCTGGAGACCCAGTACTTC. It translates to CASSQVLETQYF.

The chain couples TRBV30 to TRBJ2-2, with D possibly TRBD1 on 6 matching bases. This CDR3 is 17 amino acids long. Germline V gene lookup returns CDR1 GTSNPN and CDR2 SVGIG (reference sequence). Deletions cut 0 bases from V and 0 bases from J, with 14 bases between. The CDR3 DNA sequence: TGTGCCTGGAGTGTATTTCAAGGACAGACGAACACCGGGGAGCTGTTTTTT. This translates into CAWSVFQGQTNTGELFF. The whole variable domain, remainder taken from reference TRBV30 and TRBJ2-2, is SQTIHQWPATLVQPVGSPLSLECTVEGTSNPNLYWYRQAAGRGLQLLFYSVGIGQISSEVPQNLSASRPQDRQFILSSKKLLLSDSGFYLCAWSVFQGQTNTGELFFGEGSRLTVL.

This chain uses TRBV9 with TRBJ1-5; 7 positions agree with TRBD1. The CDR3 sequence is 15 residues long. Germline V gene sequence: CDR1 SGDLS, CDR2 YYNGEE. Trimming took 0 bases from V and 6 from J; bases not matched to a gene: 6. CDR3 protein: CASSVARTGGQPQHF. Here the CDR3 DNA reads TGTGCCAGCAGCGTAGCTAGGACAGGCGGTCAGCCCCAGCATTTT.

V and J are TRBV18 and TRBJ2-7, with TRBD2 matching 16 bases. Looked up from germline, CDR1 is KGHSH and CDR2 is LQKENI. The CDR3 consists of 18 residues. V lost 6 bases and J lost 7; bases outside the gene matches: 15. DNA of the CDR3: TGTGCCAGCTCTCGCCCCGGGACTAGCGGGAGGGCCGTGGAGGAGCAGTACTTC. Its protein is CASSRPGTSGRAVEEQYF.